This T cell receptor (beta chain) was captured by sequencing in a study of blood T cells in healthy people across ages. Drawn from each donor were around 9.1 milliliters of peripheral blood. Study-wide results and caveats: In the absence of known donor CMV status, changes in expanded clonotypes were possibly confounded. PBMCs went unsorted, and a conclusive naive versus antigen-experienced comparison was therefore prevented. The fall in TCR beta diversity per million T cells was roughly linear with age.

About this clonotype itself: What it recognizes is unknown. Relative to the germline gene, one junction end is altered; a read error may explain this.

This CDR3 spans 13 amino acids. Germline V lookup: CDR1 SGDLS, CDR2 YYNGEE. Using a J-beta primer mix together with a sample-barcoded 5' primer, a second PCR was run for about 6 to 11 cycles. From the 5' RACE reads, TCRdb called clonotypes with MiXCR, one entry per CDR3 protein. The data hold around 1,500,000 distinct CDR3 sequences, with 28% observed a single time. The rearrangement links TRBV9 to TRBJ1-2, with 8 bases fitting TRBD1. This TCR came from a woman younger than 45 in good health. Sequenced sample: blood. CDR3 loop: CANSVAQGDGYTF. The DNA of the CDR3 is TGTGCCAACAGCGTAGCACAGGGGGACGGCTACACCTTC.